This TCR beta chain emerged from a study of post-analysis software for immune sequencing data. Overall study results and limits: Four or five TRBV segments (TRBV5-6, TRBV5-1 and TRBV20-1 among them) occurred more frequently in patients than in controls. Multiple sclerosis patients had significantly lower normalized Chao1 diversity than controls. Samples from one preparation batch, clustered by F measure, grouped strongly together.

A word on this clonotype: The antigen is undetermined.

The CDR3 runs to 15 residues. Unique molecular identifiers tagged the TCR beta cDNA libraries. Each CDR3 protein is one row after TCRdb ran MiXCR on the PCR reads. The sample records about 540,000 distinct CDR3 sequences, around a third being singletons. The V gene is TRBV21-1, the J gene TRBJ2-1. TRBV21-1 is designated a pseudogene. The sequenced material came from blood. The sequence came from a girl between 2 and 17 years old with multiple sclerosis. The CDR3 bases are TGTGCCAGCAGCAAGACTCTCAGCTCCTACAATGAGCAGTTCTTC. Amino acid sequence: CASSKTLSSYNEQFF.